This T cell receptor beta chain was recorded in a study of T-cell reconstitution after alpha-beta-depleted transplantation in children. Regarding the study as a whole: Most T-cell counts and diversity one year after the transplant came from T cells that were newly produced. Several hundred expanded graft clones reportedly were the source of alpha-beta T cells about two months after transplant. Where some patients showed high TCRbeta diversity at day 60, it came from recipient T cells and thymic progenitors that had survived.

Unique molecular identifiers were incorporated when the TCRbeta library was constructed. Via MiXCR, TCRdb re-called the PCR reads, giving one row per CDR3 protein. This table holds roughly 98,000 distinct CDR3 sequences, roughly 15% found once. Points on this clonotype: Its antigen is not identified.

Germline CDR1 MNHEY, CDR2 SVGEGT. With 4 bases removed from V and 4 bases from J, the gap between germline ends came to 5 bases. The CDR3 extends over 12 amino acids. The clonotype comes from a male patient aged 2-15 years who had a stem cell transplant for acute lymphoblastic leukemia, so the T cells may come from the graft donor. The specimen was PBMCs, mostly from graft donor cells, collected 180 days after TCRalphabeta/CD19-depleted stem cell transplant. The V gene is TRBV6-2 or TRBV6-3, the J gene TRBJ2-1; D remains unclear. The DNA of the CDR3 is TGTGCCAGCAGTTCTAATTACAATGAGCAGTTCTTC. As protein: CASSSNYNEQFF.